Reported below is one T cell receptor (beta chain). PCR primers comprised 60 Vbeta and 13 Jbeta primers. Sequencing used immunoSEQ multiplex PCR; TCRdb keeps in-frame clones, though not all of them. The profile shows approximately 120,000 clones, 55% to 75% of them singletons. This CDR3 comprises 13 residues. V was clipped by 0 bases and J by 9 bases, with 9 bases between them. Germline CDR1 reads MNHEY; CDR2 reads SMNVEV (reference sequence). This entry comes from a study of cytomegalovirus exposure and HLA in healthy donors. The chain couples TRBV27 to TRBJ1-5, with no clear D. The sequenced sample consisted of PBMCs. The sequence derives from a man aged 25 to 45 in good health and CMV-seronegative. CDR3 loop: CASSLSSTGPQHF. The CDR3, as DNA: TGTGCCAGCAGTTTATCCTCGACGGGGCCCCAGCATTTT.